This entry concerns a single TCR beta chain. Its antigen is undetermined. Method: immunoSEQ multiplex PCR; TCRdb's copy keeps in-frame clones and lacks some. Here the sample spans some 2.1 million clones, 85% to 95% being singletons. Germline trimming cut 4 bases from V and 4 bases from J; bases unmatched to any gene: 10. Looked up from germline, CDR1 is MNHEY and CDR2 is SVGAGI. The CDR3 contains 15 residues. This entry comes from a study of shared clonotypes between healthy human individuals. Study results and caveats: The generation probabilities recorded for non-shared clonotypes fell below those of clonotypes shared by all four donors. Roughly 5.3% of naive CD4 clonotypes were common to a handful of donors. Memory subsets had estimated richness that was generally smaller than that of naive subsets.

The TCR comes from a man between 18 and 29 years old in good health. This chain uses TRBV6-5 with TRBJ2-7; 7 nucleotides align to TRBD2. The specimen sequenced was naive CD4+ T cells sorted from blood. Stated subset: CD45RA+ positively selected. This CDR3 reads CASSSDSTGRYEQYF. The CDR3, as DNA: TGTGCCAGCAGTTCAGATTCGACCGGGAGGTACGAGCAGTACTTC.